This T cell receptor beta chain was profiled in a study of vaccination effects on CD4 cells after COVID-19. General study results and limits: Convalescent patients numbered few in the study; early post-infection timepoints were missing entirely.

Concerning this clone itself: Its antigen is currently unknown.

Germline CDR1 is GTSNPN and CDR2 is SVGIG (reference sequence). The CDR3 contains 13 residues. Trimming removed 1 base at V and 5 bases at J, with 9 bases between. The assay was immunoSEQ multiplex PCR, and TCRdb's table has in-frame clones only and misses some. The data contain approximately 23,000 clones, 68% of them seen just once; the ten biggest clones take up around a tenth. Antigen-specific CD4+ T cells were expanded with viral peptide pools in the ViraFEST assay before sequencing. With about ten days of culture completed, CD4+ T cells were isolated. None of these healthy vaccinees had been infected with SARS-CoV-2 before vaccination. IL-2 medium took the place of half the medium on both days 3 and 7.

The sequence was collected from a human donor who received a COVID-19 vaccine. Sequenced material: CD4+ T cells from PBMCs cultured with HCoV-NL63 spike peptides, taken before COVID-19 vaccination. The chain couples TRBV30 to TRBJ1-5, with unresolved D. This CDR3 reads CAWSANSDQPQHF. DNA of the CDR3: TGTGCCTGGAGTGCTAATTCAGATCAGCCCCAGCATTTT.